Below, 4 T cell receptor beta chains from the same sample are listed, as sequenced in a study of cytomegalovirus exposure and HLA in healthy donors. PCR was performed using 60 Vbeta and 13 Jbeta primers. The table came from immunoSEQ multiplex PCR; TCRdb's copy has only in-frame clones and leaves some out. Altogether about 220,000 clones are present, 60% to 80% being singletons, with the ten largest covering about 1.7%. The sample taken for sequencing was PBMCs. The receptors stem from a male donor in good health and CMV-seronegative.

The rearrangement links TRBV30 to TRBJ2-3; D might be TRBD2 (5 bases). This CDR3 is built from 14 residues. V was trimmed by 4 bases and J by 0 bases, leaving 11 bases between them. Germline loops: CDR1 GTSNPN, CDR2 SVGIG (reference sequence). CDR3 DNA sequence: TGTGCCTGGAATAGAGGGTCTAGCACAGATACGCAGTATTTT. Translated, it gives CAWNRGSSTDTQYF.

The chain carries TRBV28 and TRBJ2-1; 9 positions agree with TRBD2. Trimming took 2 bases from V and 7 from J; bases not matched to a gene: 9. Germline V gives CDR1 MDHEN, CDR2 SYDVKM. CDR3 length: 16 amino acids. This CDR3 is CASSLRWLAGKNEQFF. Here the CDR3 DNA reads TGTGCCAGCAGTTTAAGATGGCTAGCGGGGAAAAATGAGCAGTTCTTC.

This clone was observed a few times. This rearrangement joins TRBV4-3 to TRBJ1-1; TRBD1 is a possible D gene (6 bases). The germline V gene has CDR1 LGHNA and CDR2 YSLEER. Between the trimmed V and J ends, which lost 1 base and 2 bases, there was a span of 11 bases. This CDR3 spans 15 amino acids. The DNA of the CDR3 is TGCGCCAGCAGCCAAGTGGTAGGGGGAAACACTGAAGCTTTCTTT. Its translation: CASSQVVGGNTEAFF.

The genes are TRBV7-3 and TRBJ2-3; 8 positions agree with TRBD2. There are 16 residues in the CDR3. Germline V gene sequence: CDR1 SGHTA, CDR2 FQGTGA. J lost 5 bases, V lost 4 bases, and 11 bases had no gene match. DNA for the CDR3: TGTGCCAGCAGCTCCCAGCCAGCGGGGGTGGGAGATACGCAGTATTTT. Amino acid sequence: CASSSQPAGVGDTQYF.